These 15 T cell receptor beta chains were all obtained from the same sample, sequenced in a study of T cell changes during pregnancy in multiple sclerosis. Assay used: immunoSEQ multiplex PCR; TCRdb lists only in-frame clones, some missing. The sample contains some 66,000 clones, around 90% of which appear only once. The specimen comprised CD8+ T cells from peripheral blood mononuclear cells, sampled before pregnancy. The receptors derive from a female donor with multiple sclerosis, enrolled in a pregnancy study.

The V gene is TRBV18, the J gene TRBJ2-5; D remains ambiguous. The CDR3 is made up of 13 amino acids. V was clipped by 3 bases and J by 4 bases, with 9 bases between them. Germline CDR1 is KGHSH and CDR2 is LQKENI. CDR3 amino acids: CASSPPLGETQYF. Written as DNA, the CDR3 is TGTGCCAGCTCACCCCCCCTAGGAGAGACCCAGTACTTC.

The gene calls are TRBV15 and TRBJ1-1; D ambiguous. Trimming pared 5 bases from V and 3 bases from J, leaving 10 bases between. This CDR3 has 13 amino acids. The germline gives CDR1 LNHNV, CDR2 YYDKDF (reference sequence). The CDR3 nucleotides read TGTGCCACCAGCTCCCGGGAGCACACTGAAGCTTTCTTT. Translated, it gives CATSSREHTEAFF.

This clone was counted once. This chain connects TRBV4-1 to TRBJ1-2; TRBD1 might be the D (6 bases). V shed 2 bases and J shed 5 bases, with 21 bases lying between them. Looked up from germline, CDR1 is MGHRA and CDR2 is YSYEKL. The CDR3 consists of 17 residues. The CDR3 is CASSQLGGLAVGYGYTF. The CDR3 DNA follows: TGCGCCAGCAGCCAATTGGGGGGGCTGGCGGTGGGGTATGGCTACACCTTC.

The chain joins TRBV5-1 to TRBJ1-1; TRBD1 is a possible D gene (5 bases). Trimming shortened V by 4 bases and J by 3 bases, and 10 bases separated the two germline ends. CDR3 length: 13 residues. Germline loops: CDR1 SGHRS, CDR2 YFSETQ. The CDR3 nucleotides read TGCGCCAGCAGCCACGACAGACACACTGAAGCTTTCTTT. Protein sequence: CASSHDRHTEAFF.

A few counts support this clone. One end of the junction is discordant with germline, which a read error may explain. The CDR3: CASSPHEGGKAF. The DNA of the CDR3 is TGTGCCAGCAGCCCGCATGAGGGGGGGAAGGCCTTC. The V gene is TRBV13, the J gene TRBJ1-2, with D perhaps TRBD1 (6 bases). The CDR3 extends over 12 amino acids. Germline-derived CDR1 and CDR2 are PRHDT and FYEKMQ (reference sequence).

V and J are TRBV6-5 and TRBJ2-3, with 9 bases fitting TRBD2. This CDR3 has 14 residues. Losses at the gene ends were 5 bases for V and 2 bases for J; bases not matched to a gene: 2. Germline V lookup: CDR1 MNHEY, CDR2 SVGAGI. CDR3 in amino acids: CASSLAGPTDTQYF. The DNA for the CDR3 is TGTGCCAGCAGTCTAGCGGGGCCCACAGATACGCAGTATTTT.

The CDR3 region is CASSLETGMVEFF. CDR3 DNA sequence: TGTGCCAGCAGCTTAGAGACAGGTATGGTGGAGTTCTTC. The rearrangement uses TRBV7-9 and TRBJ2-1; TRBD1 might be the D (6 bases). The CDR3 loop spans 13 amino acids. Trimming left V 1 base short and J 14 bases short, with 15 bases between. Germline V gives CDR1 SEHNR, CDR2 FQNEAQ (reference sequence). Together with reference TRBV7-9 and TRBJ2-1, the CDR3 gives the full variable domain: DTGVSQNPRHKITKRGQNVTFRCDPISEHNRLYWYRQTLGQGPEFLTYFQNEAQLEKSRLLSDRFSAERPKGSFSTLEIQRTEQGDSAMYLCASSLETGMVEFFGPGTRLTVL.

This sequence joins TRBV9 and TRBJ2-1, with 9 bases identical to TRBD2. Germline V gene sequence: CDR1 SGDLS, CDR2 YYNGEE. V was pared by 4 bases and J by 8 bases, with 13 bases of the junction left unmatched. The CDR3 loop spans 16 amino acids. As DNA, the CDR3 is TGTGCCAGCAGCACCACGACTAGCGGAGATTTTTATGAGCAGTTCTTC. Protein: CASSTTTSGDFYEQFF.

The count of this clone is one. J is TRBJ2-1 and V is TRBV19, with D uncertain. The V and J ends lost 5 bases and 3 bases respectively, with 8 bases between them. CDR3 size: 13 residues. Germline-derived CDR1 and CDR2 are LNHDA and SQIVND (reference sequence). This CDR3 is CASSDLHYNEQFF. In DNA form, the CDR3 reads TGTGCCAGTAGTGACTTACACTACAATGAGCAGTTCTTC.

The chain recombines TRBV5-8 with TRBJ2-3; D is unresolved. Trimming removed 4 bases from V and 5 bases from J, with 17 bases in between. The germline V gene has CDR1 SGHTS and CDR2 YDEGEE. CDR3 length: 15 amino acids. CDR3 coding DNA: TGTGCCAGCAGCCCCAATTTAGAGCTAGGAGATACGCAGTATTTT. The encoded protein is CASSPNLELGDTQYF.

The CDR3 nucleotides are TGTGCCAGCAGCCCCGGGGACATTCACACTGAAGCTTTCTTT. Protein product: CASSPGDIHTEAFF. The chain couples TRBV6-6 to TRBJ1-1; possibly TRBD1 for D (6 bases). Trimming took 6 bases from V and 3 from J, leaving 14 bases between them. The CDR3 runs to 14 residues. From germline, CDR1 is MNHNY and CDR2 SVGAGI (reference sequence).

This chain connects TRBV4-1 to TRBJ1-2; 10 positions match TRBD1. V lost 1 base and J lost 1; bases outside the gene matches: 6. The V gene's germline CDR1 is MGHRA and CDR2 YSYEKL. The CDR3 spans 17 residues. DNA for the CDR3: TGCGCCAGCAGCCAAGGCGGGGGGACAGGGGTTAACTATGGCTACACCTTC. Residues: CASSQGGGTGVNYGYTF.

The chain joins TRBV9 to TRBJ1-2, with D possibly TRBD1 on 5 matching bases. The V gene lost 0 bases and the J gene lost 3 bases, with 30 bases spanning the gap. CDR1 SGDLS and CDR2 YYNGEE come from the germline V gene. CDR3 size: 21 residues. CDR3 sequence (DNA): TGTGCCAGCAGCGTAGTTCCGACCGGGGGGGGTATTCTAAGTCCGGACTATGGCTACACCTTC. Its translation is CASSVVPTGGGILSPDYGYTF.

This clone was seen only a few times. The rearrangement uses TRBV5-4 and TRBJ1-1, with 7 bases lining up with TRBD1. The CDR3 is 14 amino acids. V shed 3 bases, J shed 6 bases, and the junction held 8 bases outside the gene matches. The V gene's germline CDR1 is SGHNT and CDR2 YYREEE (reference sequence). CDR3 residues: CASSSDRVFAEAFF. The CDR3, as DNA: TGTGCCAGCAGCTCCGACAGGGTATTCGCTGAAGCTTTCTTT. The full variable domain, in which reference TRBV5-4 and TRBJ1-1 provide the parts outside the CDR3, is ETGVTQSPTHLIKTRGQQVTLRCSSQSGHNTVSWYQQALGQGPQFIFQYYREEENGRGNFPPRFSGLQFPNYSSELNVNALELDDSALYLCASSSDRVFAEAFFGQGTRLTVV.

The chain carries TRBV6-6 and TRBJ2-7, with D maybe TRBD1 (6 bases). The CDR3 covers 13 residues. Germline assignment: CDR1 MNHNY and CDR2 SVGAGI (reference sequence). V lost 7 bases and J lost 4, with 14 bases in between. CDR3 region: CASTGVDVYEQYF. Here the CDR3 DNA reads TGTGCCAGCACAGGGGTGGATGTTTACGAGCAGTACTTC.